This TCR beta chain was profiled in a study of blood T cell repertoires in COVID-19. Study information: Sample material is recorded as cDNA or gDNA derived from T cells, B-cell-depleted T cells, or PBMCs.

The authors' processing: Counts of nucleated cells, estimated from reference gene primer amplification, were obtained. Only in-frame clones appear in the TCRdb table, and some are missing; sequencing was by immunoSEQ multiplex PCR. The V and J calls and clone size come from that table; D and trimming were worked out from the DNA. The repertoire holds 450,000 or so clones, about 87% seen once, with roughly 0.76% in the top ten. This CDR3 comprises 17 residues. V was pared by 5 bases and J by 0 bases, with 11 bases of the junction left unmatched. CDR1 and CDR2 from the germline V gene are SGHVS and FQNEAQ.

The rearrangement uses TRBV7-8 and TRBJ2-7, with 9 bases matching TRBD2. Sequencing was performed on peripheral blood. This TCR was sampled from a man aged 18 to 30 with COVID-19, enrolled during active disease. As DNA, the CDR3 is TGTGCCAGCAGCCCCAGCTGGACTAGCGTTTTCTCCTACGAGCAGTACTTC. The encoded protein is CASSPSWTSVFSYEQYF.